Presented here are 9 T cell receptor beta chains from one specimen sequenced in a study of T cells in Graves' hyperthyroidism and ophthalmopathy. RNA transcripts served as the template for amplifying TCR beta CDR3 regions. HTBI primers drove first-round RT-PCR of the TCR CDR3. TCRdb recomputed calls from the multiplex PCR reads with MiXCR, one row per CDR3 protein. The sample has roughly 800,000 distinct CDR3 sequences, 35% to 45% seen once. Sequenced: blood. The receptors shown here come from a man between 18 and 35 years old with Graves' hyperthyroidism.

This clonotype was observed a handful of times. This rearrangement joins TRBV12-3 or TRBV12-4 to TRBJ2-7; TRBD1 matches 9 bases. CDR3 length: 15 amino acids. V was clipped by 3 bases and J by 7 bases; unmatched bases: 10. CDR3: CASSFLGDRALEQYF. In nucleotides, the CDR3 is TGTGCCAGCAGTTTTTTGGGGGACAGGGCCCTGGAGCAGTACTTC.

As regards this clonotype: Its ends do not fully match the called genes, so a read error is possible. This chain uses TRBV11-1 with TRBJ1-3, with TRBD1 matching over 10 bases. The CDR3 sequence is 16 residues long. Germline CDR1 reads SGHAT; CDR2 reads FQDESV (reference sequence). DNA of the CDR3: TGTGCCGGCAGCGGACAGGGGGTTTTAGTCGGAAACACCATATATTTT. Residues: CAGSGQGVLVGNTIYF.

This chain connects TRBV6-5 to TRBJ2-5; D possibly corresponds to TRBD2 (7 bases). The CDR3 spans 17 residues. CDR1 and CDR2 from the germline V gene are MNHEY and SVGAGI. Trimming took 5 bases from V and 1 from J, leaving 20 bases between them. CDR3 region: CASSESWEGESQETQYF. In DNA, the CDR3 is TGTGCCAGCAGTGAGTCGTGGGAGGGGGAGTCCCAAGAGACCCAGTACTTC.

On this clonotype itself: One end of the junction is discordant with germline, which a read error may explain. The chain recombines TRBV7-2 with TRBJ2-2; 7 nucleotides line up with TRBD1. Per the germline V gene, CDR1 is SGHTA and CDR2 is FQGNSA. This CDR3 region has 15 residues. CDR3 loop: CASSQTDRDGGELFF. The DNA of the CDR3 is TGCGCCAGCAGCCAGACTGACAGGGATGGCGGGGAGCTGTTTTTT.

The sample holds many counts of this clonotype. This chain links TRBV19 with TRBJ2-5; D uncertain. There are 13 residues in the CDR3. V was shortened by 11 bases and J by 0 bases, with 13 bases between the two germline ends. Germline V CDR1 and CDR2: LNHDA, SQIVND (reference sequence). The CDR3 DNA follows: TGTGCCTCCTCGGAGACGGACCAAGAGACCCAGTACTTC. This codes for CASSETDQETQYF.

This clonotype was seen at least ten times. This chain connects TRBV7-3 to TRBJ2-5, with D possibly matching TRBD2 (5 bases). Trimming left V 5 bases short and J 5 bases short, with 18 bases between. Germline CDR1 is SGHTA and CDR2 is FQGTGA. This CDR3 has 15 residues. The CDR3 DNA follows: TGTGCCAGCAGCACTCAGGCTAGCAGTCGGGAGACCCAGTACTTC. Protein: CASSTQASSRETQYF. The complete variable domain, with remaining parts taken from reference TRBV7-3 and TRBJ2-5, reads GAGVSQTPSNKVTEKGKYVELRCDPISGHTALYWYRQSLGQGPEFLIYFQGTGAADDSGLPNDRFFAVRPEGSVSTLKIQRTERGDSAVYLCASSTQASSRETQYFGPGTRLLVL.

Only a few counts were recorded for this clonotype. The J gene is TRBJ2-5, the V gene TRBV9; 10 bases map to TRBD2. V lost 4 bases, J lost 2 bases, and 5 bases stayed unmatched. CDR1 is SGDLS, CDR2 YYNGEE, per germline. CDR3 size: 15 residues. This CDR3 is CASSRGLAAQETQYF. Here the CDR3 DNA reads TGTGCCAGCAGCCGCGGACTAGCGGCTCAAGAGACCCAGTACTTC. Full variable domain (missing parts from reference TRBV9 and TRBJ2-5): DSGVTQTPKHLITATGQRVTLRCSPRSGDLSVYWYQQSLDQGLQFLIQYYNGEERAKGNILERFSAQQFPDLHSELNLSSLELGDSALYFCASSRGLAAQETQYFGPGTRLLVL.

V is TRBV5-1 and J is TRBJ2-7; no clear D. The CDR3 spans 14 residues. The V and J ends lost 0 bases and 2 bases respectively, with 9 bases between them. The V gene's germline CDR1 is SGHRS and CDR2 YFSETQ. CDR3 sequence reads: CASSLETPTYEQYF. CDR3 DNA sequence: TGCGCCAGCAGCTTGGAAACACCGACCTACGAGCAGTACTTC.

V is TRBV20-1 and J is TRBJ1-1, with 12 positions matching TRBD1. Germline lookup yields CDR1 DFQATT and CDR2 SNEGSKA (reference sequence). The length of the CDR3 is 14 residues. After removal of 6 bases from V and 7 bases from J, the junction contained 9 bases not matched to a gene. DNA of the CDR3: TGCAGTGCCACCGGGACAGGGGGCACTCGTGAAGCTTTCTTT. Translating it yields CSATGTGGTREAFF.